The sample holds a few counts of the clone carrying this T cell receptor (beta chain). This sample stems from a study of identical twins. Germline CDR1 and CDR2: MNHNS and SASEGT. There are 14 residues in the CDR3. V was clipped by 5 bases and J by 6 bases, with 16 bases between them. MiXCR was run by TCRdb on the 5' RACE reads, yielding one entry per CDR3 protein. The sample has 430,000 or so distinct CDR3 sequences, 20% to 25% seen once. These data were also filed under a second study, of T cells expressing NK-cell markers. That source reports: What restricted sorting to alpha-beta TCR T cells in several experiments was an anti-gamma-delta TCR antibody. Researchers report these clonotypes also headed the CD3+CD56-NKG2C+ fraction in a handful of donors.

The chain links TRBV6-1 to TRBJ1-2, with D possibly being TRBD1 (5 bases). The clonotype originates from a woman younger than 35 in good health. The sample taken for sequencing was CD4+ T cells sorted from blood. CDR3 sequence (DNA): TGTGCCAGCAGTCGAGGGACGGGCCTCAATGGCTACACCTTC. This translates into CASSRGTGLNGYTF.